Below are 3 T cell receptor beta chains sequenced from a single sample in a study of shared clonotypes between healthy human individuals. Profiling relied on immunoSEQ multiplex PCR, and the TCRdb table lists in-frame clones only, not all of them. Among about a million clones listed, 60% to 80% were seen once. Sequencing input: memory CD4+ T cells from PBMCs. Indicated subset: CD45RA-negative fraction. The receptors originated from a man younger than 35 in good health. Some clones in this sample may be carry-over from other donors' samples.

This clone came up a few times. The CDR3 DNA is TGTGCCAGCAGCATTGGACGCCAAAATGAGCAGTTCTTC. Translated, it gives CASSIGRQNEQFF. The rearrangement uses TRBV11-2 and TRBJ2-1; no firm D call. Germline V gives CDR1 SGHAT, CDR2 FQNNGV. The CDR3 length is 13 residues. Trimming left V 5 bases short and J 7 bases short, with 12 bases between.

This chain links TRBV27 with TRBJ2-7; D not certain. Trimming stripped 2 bases from V and 7 bases from J, with 9 bases between. The CDR3 spans 12 residues. From germline, CDR1 is MNHEY and CDR2 SMNVEV (reference sequence). CDR3 region: CASSLRPREQYF. The CDR3 nucleotides are TGTGCCAGCAGTTTAAGGCCCCGGGAGCAGTACTTC.

This clone occurred once. This chain uses TRBV5-1 with TRBJ2-7, with 9 positions matching TRBD2. Looked up from germline, CDR1 is SGHRS and CDR2 is YFSETQ. V lost 0 bases and J lost 0; bases outside the gene matches: 7. The CDR3 has 17 amino acids. CDR3 residues: CASSLGYSGGSSYEQYF. The CDR3 region has the DNA TGCGCCAGCAGCTTGGGCTACAGCGGGGGGTCCTCCTACGAGCAGTACTTC. Drawing the rest from reference TRBV5-1 and TRBJ2-7, the complete variable domain is KAGVTQTPRYLIKTRGQQVTLSCSPISGHRSVSWYQQTPGQGLQFLFEYFSETQRNKGNFPGRFSGRQFSNSRSEMNVSTLELGDSALYLCASSLGYSGGSSYEQYFGPGTRLTVT.